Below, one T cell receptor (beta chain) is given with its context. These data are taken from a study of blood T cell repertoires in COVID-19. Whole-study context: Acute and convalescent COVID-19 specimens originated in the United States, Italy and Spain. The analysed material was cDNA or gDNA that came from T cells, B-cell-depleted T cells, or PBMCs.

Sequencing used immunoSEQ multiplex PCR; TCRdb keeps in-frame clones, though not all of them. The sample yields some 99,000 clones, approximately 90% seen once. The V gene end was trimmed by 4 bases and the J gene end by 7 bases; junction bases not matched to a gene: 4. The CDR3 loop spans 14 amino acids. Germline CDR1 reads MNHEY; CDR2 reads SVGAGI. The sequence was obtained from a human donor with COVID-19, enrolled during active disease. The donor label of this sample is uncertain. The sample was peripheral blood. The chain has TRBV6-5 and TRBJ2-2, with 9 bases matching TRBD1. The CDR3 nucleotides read TGTGCCAGCAGTTTGGACAGGGGTGACGGGGAGCTGTTTTTT. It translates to CASSLDRGDGELFF.